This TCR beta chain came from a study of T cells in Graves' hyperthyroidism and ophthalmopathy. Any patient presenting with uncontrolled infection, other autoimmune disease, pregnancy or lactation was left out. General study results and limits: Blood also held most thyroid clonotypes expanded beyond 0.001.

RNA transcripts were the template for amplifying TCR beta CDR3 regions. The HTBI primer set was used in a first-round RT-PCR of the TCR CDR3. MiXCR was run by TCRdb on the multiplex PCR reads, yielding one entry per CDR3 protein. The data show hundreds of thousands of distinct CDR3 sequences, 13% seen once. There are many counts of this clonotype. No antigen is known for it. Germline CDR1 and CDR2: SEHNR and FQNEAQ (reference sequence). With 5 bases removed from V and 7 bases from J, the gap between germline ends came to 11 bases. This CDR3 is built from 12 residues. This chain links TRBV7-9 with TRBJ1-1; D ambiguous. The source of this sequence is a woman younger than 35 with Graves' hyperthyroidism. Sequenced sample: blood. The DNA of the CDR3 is TGTGCCAGCAGCCCAGGACGGCTTGAAGCTTTCTTT. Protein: CASSPGRLEAFF.